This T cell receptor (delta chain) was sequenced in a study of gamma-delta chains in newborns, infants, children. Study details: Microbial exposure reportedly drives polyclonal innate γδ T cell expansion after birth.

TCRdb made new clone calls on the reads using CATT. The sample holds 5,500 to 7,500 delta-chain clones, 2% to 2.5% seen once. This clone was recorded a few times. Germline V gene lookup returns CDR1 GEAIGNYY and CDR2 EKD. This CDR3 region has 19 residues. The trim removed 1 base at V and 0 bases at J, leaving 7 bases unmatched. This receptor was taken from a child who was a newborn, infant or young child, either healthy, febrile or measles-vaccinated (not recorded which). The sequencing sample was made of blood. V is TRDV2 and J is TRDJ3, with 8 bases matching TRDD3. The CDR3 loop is CACDTGGSSISWDTRQMFF. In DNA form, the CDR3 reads TGTGCCTGTGACACTGGGGGATCCTCGATCTCCTGGGACACCCGACAGATGTTTTTC.